This T cell receptor beta chain was sequenced for a study of blood T cell repertoires in COVID-19. Profiling relied on immunoSEQ multiplex PCR, and the TCRdb table lists in-frame clones only, not all of them. The sample consists of around 97,000 clones, about 80% of them appearing once. The germline V gene encodes CDR1 SGHTA and CDR2 FQGTGA. The CDR3 length is 16 residues. The V and J ends lost 5 bases and 2 bases, in that order; junction bases with no gene match: 7. This chain joins TRBV7-3 and TRBJ2-2; 8 nucleotides match TRBD2. The source material was peripheral blood. The receptor comes from a human donor in a cohort sampled during active or convalescent COVID-19. The CDR3: CASSHSGGLNTGELFF. The CDR3 DNA is TGTGCCAGCAGCCACAGCGGGGGCCTTAACACCGGGGAGCTGTTTTTT.